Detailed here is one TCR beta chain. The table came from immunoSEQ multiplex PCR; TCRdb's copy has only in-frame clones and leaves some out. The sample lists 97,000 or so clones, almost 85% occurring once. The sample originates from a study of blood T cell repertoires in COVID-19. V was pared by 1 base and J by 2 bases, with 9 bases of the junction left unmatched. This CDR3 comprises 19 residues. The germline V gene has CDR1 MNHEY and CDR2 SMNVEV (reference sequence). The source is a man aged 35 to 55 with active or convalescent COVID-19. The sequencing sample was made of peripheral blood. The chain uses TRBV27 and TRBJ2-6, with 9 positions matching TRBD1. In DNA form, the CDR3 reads TGTGCCAGCAGTTTATGGCTTGGACAGGGGCTCGCTGGGGCCAACGTCCTGACTTTC. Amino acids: CASSLWLGQGLAGANVLTF.